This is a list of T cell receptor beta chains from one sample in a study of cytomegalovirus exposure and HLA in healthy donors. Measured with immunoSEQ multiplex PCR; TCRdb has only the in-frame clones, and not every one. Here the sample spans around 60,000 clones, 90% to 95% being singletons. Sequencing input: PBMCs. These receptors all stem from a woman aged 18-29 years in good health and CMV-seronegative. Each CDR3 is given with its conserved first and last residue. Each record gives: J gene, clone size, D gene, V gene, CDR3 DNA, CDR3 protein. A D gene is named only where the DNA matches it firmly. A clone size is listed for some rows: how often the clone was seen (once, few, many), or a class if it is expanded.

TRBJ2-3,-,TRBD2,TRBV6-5,TGTGCCAGCGCCCTGGGGGGGAGCACAGATACGCAGTATTTT,CASALGGSTDTQYF
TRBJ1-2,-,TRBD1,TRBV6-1,TGTGCCAGCAGTCCGACAGGGGGAGGTGGCTACACCTTC,CASSPTGGGGYTF
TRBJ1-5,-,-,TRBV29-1,TGCAGCGTTGCTGGCAATAGCAATCAGCCCCAGCATTTT,CSVAGNSNQPQHF
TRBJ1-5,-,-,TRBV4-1,TGCGCCAGCAGCCCAGTAGGGAGAAGTCGCAATCAGCCCCAGCATTTT,CASSPVGRSRNQPQHF
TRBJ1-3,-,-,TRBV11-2,TGTGCCAGCAGCTTAATGCAGGGAGGAAACACCATATATTTT,CASSLMQGGNTIYF
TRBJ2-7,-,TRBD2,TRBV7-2,TGTGCCAGCAGCTTAGGCGGCAGCGGGGTCGAGCAGTACTTC,CASSLGGSGVEQYF
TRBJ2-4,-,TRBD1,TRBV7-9,TGTGCCAGCAGCGCAGGGGGTGGGCAGGACGAAAGCATTCAGTACTTC,CASSAGGGQDESIQYF
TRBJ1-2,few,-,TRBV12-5,TGTGCTAGTGGTTTTCAGAATTATGGCTACACCTTC,CASGFQNYGYTF
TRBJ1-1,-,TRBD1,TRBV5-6,TGTGCCAGCAGCTTGGCCCGAGTTTTTAGAGGACAGGGCGGTGAAGCTTTCTTT,CASSLARVFRGQGGEAFF
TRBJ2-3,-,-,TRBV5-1,TGCGCCAGCAGCTTGGGGGAGGTCACAGATACGCAGTATTTT,CASSLGEVTDTQYF
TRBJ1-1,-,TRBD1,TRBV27,TGTGCCAGCAGTTTATCGGGGAACAGGGGAACTGAAGCTTTCTTT,CASSLSGNRGTEAFF
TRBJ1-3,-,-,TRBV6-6,TGTGCCAGCAGCCCGCACAGCTTGTTAAACACCATATATTTT,CASSPHSLLNTIYF
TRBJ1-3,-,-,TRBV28,TGTGCCAGCAACAGTGGGCCCCTACCTGGAAACACCATATATTTT,CASNSGPLPGNTIYF
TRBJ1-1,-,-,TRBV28,TGTGCCAGCAGCCTGGACAGCTACACTGAAGCTTTCTTT,CASSLDSYTEAFF
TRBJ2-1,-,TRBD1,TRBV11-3,TGTGCCAGCAGCCAGGGGACAGGGGGCAAGTGGTCCTACAATGAGCAGTTCTTC,CASSQGTGGKWSYNEQFF
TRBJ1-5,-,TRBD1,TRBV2,TGTGCCAGCAGGGGGGAGACAGGGGATCAGCCCCAGCATTTT,CASRGETGDQPQHF
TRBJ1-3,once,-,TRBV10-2,TGCGCCAGCAGTGACTGGGTGACAGACCTCTCTGGAAACACCATATATTTT,CASSDWVTDLSGNTIYF
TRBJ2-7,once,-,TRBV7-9,TGTGCCAGCAGCTTAATTTACAGCTACGAGCAGTACTTC,CASSLIYSYEQYF
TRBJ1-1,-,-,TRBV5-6,TGTGCCAGCAGCTTGGGGCTTGCTGAAGCTTTCTTT,CASSLGLAEAFF
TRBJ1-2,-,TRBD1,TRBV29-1,TGCAGCGTTGGGGGGACAGGCACAACTTATGGCTACACCTTC,CSVGGTGTTYGYTF
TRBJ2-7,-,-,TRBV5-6,TGTGCCAGCAGCCCGCCGACAGGCTGGATCTCCTACGAGCAGTACTTC,CASSPPTGWISYEQYF
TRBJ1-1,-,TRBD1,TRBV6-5,TGTGCCAGCAGTTACCGACAGGGTTTTACCACTGAAGCTTTCTTT,CASSYRQGFTTEAFF
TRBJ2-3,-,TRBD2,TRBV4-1,TGCGCCAGCAGCCAAGAACCCGCGGGGGGCAACACAGATACGCAGTATTTT,CASSQEPAGGNTDTQYF
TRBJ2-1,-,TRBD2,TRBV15,TGTGCCACCAGCCCTTCGCCGGGACTAGTATCCTACAATGAGCAGTTCTTC,CATSPSPGLVSYNEQFF
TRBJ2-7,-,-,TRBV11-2,TGTGCCAGCAGCTTCCAATACGAGCAGTACTTC,CASSFQYEQYF
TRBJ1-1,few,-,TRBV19,TGTGCCAGTAGTATCAAAGGAGGGAACACTGAAGCTTTCTTT,CASSIKGGNTEAFF
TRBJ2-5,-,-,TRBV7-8,TGTGCCAGCAGCTTAGCGAGGGAGACCCAGTACTTC,CASSLARETQYF
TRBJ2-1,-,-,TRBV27,TGTGCCAGCAGTCCTCTGACTGAGAGCTCCTACAATGAGCAGTTCTTC,CASSPLTESSYNEQFF
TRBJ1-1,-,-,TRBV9,TGTGCCAGCAGCGTAGGAGGTGACACTGAAGCTTTCTTT,CASSVGGDTEAFF
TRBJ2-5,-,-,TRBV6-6,TGTGCCAGCAGTTACGAGGGGGGAGGGCTTCAAGAGACCCAGTACTTC,CASSYEGGGLQETQYF
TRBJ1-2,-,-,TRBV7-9,TGTGCCAGCAGCTTAGTGGGCATCTATGGCTACACCTTC,CASSLVGIYGYTF
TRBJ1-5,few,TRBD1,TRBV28,TGTGCCAGCAGCCACCCCGGGACAGGGGTAACGGGCAATCAGCCCCAGCATTTT,CASSHPGTGVTGNQPQHF
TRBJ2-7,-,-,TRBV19,TGTGCCAGTAGTATTGGTGGAGGATCTTACGAGCAGTACTTC,CASSIGGGSYEQYF
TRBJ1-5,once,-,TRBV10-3,TGTGCCATCAGTGAGGGCCCCAGGGTTGCTAGCAATCAGCCCCAGCATTTT,CAISEGPRVASNQPQHF
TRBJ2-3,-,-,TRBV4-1,TGCGCCAGCAGCCAAGTCGGGGTTAGGACAGATACGCAGTATTTT,CASSQVGVRTDTQYF
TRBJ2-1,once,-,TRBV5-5,TGTGCCAGCAGTTTCGGGGGGCTCAGCAATGAGCAGTTCTTC,CASSFGGLSNEQFF